This T cell receptor (beta chain) stems from a study of T-cell memory formation after mild COVID-19. Study-wide background: Each donor largely had its own TCR clusters. Study-wide results and caveats: CD4+ bias marked clones expanding day 15 to 37, unlike balanced contracting clones. The study detected some responding clones in pre-infection memory, suggesting cross-reactive memory joined.

CDR1 is MNHEY and CDR2 is SVGEGT in the germline V gene. This CDR3 spans 16 amino acids. Trimming removed 5 bases from V and 2 bases from J; junction bases left unmatched: 10. There are a few counts of this clonotype. Its target is not known. Barcoded TCR alpha and TCR beta cDNA libraries with UMIs came from 5'RACE using constant-segment primers. MiXCR was run by TCRdb on the 5' RACE reads, yielding one entry per CDR3 protein. The table records under 40,000 distinct CDR3 sequences, about 6.1% of them present only once. The TCR originated in an adult who had mild COVID-19 (a few samples of this study predate the infection). Cell type and time point are not known. The rearrangement joins TRBV6-2 or TRBV6-3 to TRBJ2-7; 9 bases are a match to TRBD1. The source material was PBMCs or a T cell subset sorted from them (not recorded which). CDR3 coding DNA: TGTGCCAGCAGTGGACAGGGGTCGAAACGAGCCTACGAGCAGTACTTC. Its protein product is CASSGQGSKRAYEQYF.